These T cell receptor beta chains were read from a single sample in a study of CD8 T cells in Susac syndrome. TCRdb independently ran MiXCR on the immunoSEQ multiplex PCR reads; one entry per CDR3 protein. The sample has around 170,000 distinct CDR3 sequences; 94% are singletons. Sequenced material: CD4+ T cells from PBMCs. The receptors stem from a human donor with Susac syndrome. CDR3s include the opening cysteine and the closing phenylalanine or tryptophan. A D gene is named only where the DNA matches it firmly. Rows give clone size only sometimes, using once, few, many, or a class for an expanded clone.

TRBV18,-,-,TRBJ1-1,CASSPQQGWMNTEAFF,TGTGCCAGCTCACCCCAACAGGGATGGATGAACACTGAAGCTTTCTTT
TRBV20-1,-,-,TRBJ2-5,CSARDPQRPKETQYF,TGCAGTGCTAGAGATCCTCAGAGGCCGAAAGAGACCCAGTACTTC
TRBV20-1,-,-,TRBJ2-1,CSARQGSYNEQFF,TGCAGTGCTAGACAGGGCTCCTACAATGAGCAGTTCTTC
TRBV9,-,-,TRBJ1-2,CASSGRHNYGYTF,TGTGCCAGCAGCGGTCGGCATAACTATGGCTACACCTTC
TRBV7-6,TRBD2,-,TRBJ2-1,CASSQRVAGGHEQFF,TGTGCCAGCAGCCAAAGGGTGGCGGGGGGGCATGAGCAGTTCTTC
TRBV2,-,-,TRBJ1-6,CASSAGGVYNSPLHF,TGTGCCAGCAGTGCCGGGGGTGTCTACAATTCACCCCTCCACTTT
TRBV12-3/TRBV12-4,-,once,TRBJ1-6,CASSLAGLRSPLHF,TGTGCCAGCAGTTTAGCCGGGTTAAGGTCACCCCTCCACTTT
TRBV6-5,-,-,TRBJ2-7,CASSYVGMSEYEQYF,TGTGCCAGCAGTTACGTGGGAATGTCGGAGTACGAGCAGTACTTC
TRBV7-2,-,-,TRBJ1-1,CASRTSGEAFF,TGTGCCAGCAGGACTTCAGGGGAGGCTTTCTTT
TRBV19,-,-,TRBJ1-4,CASSSGTLDEKLFF,TGTGCCAGTAGTTCCGGGACGCTTGATGAAAAACTGTTTTTT
TRBV20-1,-,-,TRBJ1-2,CSARDRTTTSDGYTF,TGCAGTGCTAGAGATCGGACCACAACTTCGGATGGCTACACCTTC
TRBV10-1,TRBD1,-,TRBJ2-7,CASSDSGTGAYEQYF,TGCGCCAGCAGTGACTCCGGGACAGGGGCCTACGAGCAGTACTTC
TRBV30,-,-,TRBJ1-2,CAWVPRSNYGYTF,TGTGCCTGGGTACCCCGATCTAACTATGGCTACACCTTC
TRBV20-1,TRBD1,once,TRBJ1-2,CSASLPGQGKGYTF,TGCAGTGCTAGTCTCCCGGGACAGGGAAAGGGCTACACCTTC
TRBV29-1,-,-,TRBJ2-3,CSVKQGADTQYF,TGCAGCGTTAAACAGGGCGCAGATACGCAGTATTTT
TRBV19,-,-,TRBJ1-1,CASNRGTEAFF,TGTGCCAGTAATCGAGGAACTGAAGCTTTCTTT
TRBV20-1,TRBD1,-,TRBJ2-5,CSARDRHRGQETQYF,TGCAGTGCTAGAGATCGGCACAGGGGGCAGGAGACCCAGTACTTC
TRBV25-1,-,-,TRBJ2-5,CASSESIPGRVETQYF,TGTGCCAGCAGTGAATCAATCCCAGGGCGGGTGGAGACCCAGTACTTC
TRBV4-3,-,-,TRBJ2-2,CASSQSPSGRGLNTGELFF,TGCGCCAGCAGCCAAAGCCCCTCGGGCAGGGGCCTTAACACCGGGGAGCTGTTTTTT
TRBV20-1,TRBD1,few,TRBJ1-1,CSATRQGMNTEAFF,TGCAGTGCTACAAGACAGGGAATGAACACTGAAGCTTTCTTT
TRBV29-1,TRBD2,-,TRBJ2-5,CSVGRTSEETQYF,TGCAGCGTGGGGAGGACTAGCGAGGAGACCCAGTACTTC
TRBV5-1,-,-,TRBJ2-5,CASSQMGGSDTQYF,TGCGCCAGCAGCCAAATGGGCGGATCGGACACCCAGTACTTC
TRBV6-2/TRBV6-3,TRBD1,-,TRBJ1-4,CASSRTGGRTNEKLFF,TGTGCCAGCAGCCGGACAGGGGGAAGGACTAATGAAAAACTGTTTTTT
TRBV12-3/TRBV12-4,-,once,TRBJ2-7,CASSTTTTWEQYF,TGTGCCAGCAGTACGACGACCACCTGGGAGCAGTACTTC
TRBV20-1,-,-,TRBJ1-5,CSARAVPSNQPQHF,TGCAGTGCTAGAGCAGTCCCGAGCAATCAGCCCCAGCATTTT
TRBV2,TRBD1,-,TRBJ1-2,CASSGQGASGYTF,TGTGCCAGCAGTGGACAGGGGGCGAGCGGCTACACCTTC
TRBV19,-,-,TRBJ1-5,CASSPRGLQGWQPQHF,TGTGCCAGTAGTCCTCGTGGGTTGCAGGGGTGGCAGCCCCAGCATTTT
TRBV12-3/TRBV12-4,-,-,TRBJ1-5,CASGPGNSNQPQHF,TGTGCCAGCGGTCCGGGAAATAGCAATCAGCCCCAGCATTTT
TRBV5-1,TRBD2,once,TRBJ2-1,CASSPLAGGLVYNEQFF,TGCGCCAGCAGCCCGCTAGCGGGGGGGCTGGTGTACAATGAGCAGTTCTTC
TRBV2,TRBD1,-,TRBJ2-2,CASSGQGAPNTGELFF,TGTGCCAGCAGTGGACAGGGGGCGCCCAACACCGGGGAGCTGTTTTTT
TRBV18,-,-,TRBJ1-2,CASSPGRSNYGYTF,TGTGCCAGCTCACCAGGGCGCTCAAACTATGGCTACACCTTC
TRBV5-1,TRBD2,once,TRBJ2-1,CASSLGFSGSSYNEQFF,TGCGCCAGCAGCTTGGGATTCAGCGGGAGCTCCTACAATGAGCAGTTCTTC
TRBV28,-,-,TRBJ2-1,CASSLRNPQDQFF,TGTGCCAGCAGTTTGCGAAACCCTCAGGACCAGTTCTTC
TRBV7-2,-,-,TRBJ2-7,CASSPTNYEQYF,TGTGCCAGCAGCCCGACTAACTACGAGCAGTACTTC
TRBV5-5,TRBD1,once,TRBJ2-5,CASSLSGQGIQETQYF,TGTGCCAGCAGCTTGTCCGGACAGGGGATACAAGAGACCCAGTACTTC
TRBV3-1,-,-,TRBJ1-2,CASSQGRRSNYGYTF,TGTGCCAGCAGCCAAGGTCGCAGGTCTAACTATGGCTACACCTTC
TRBV25-1,-,-,TRBJ2-7,CASSERPGPYEQYF,TGTGCCAGCAGTGAACGTCCAGGGCCCTACGAGCAGTACTTC
TRBV4-3,TRBD1,once,TRBJ1-2,CASSRTGENYGYTF,TGCGCCAGCAGCCGGACAGGGGAGAACTATGGCTACACCTTC
TRBV29-1,-,-,TRBJ1-2,CSVEARGRSEDYGYTF,TGCAGCGTTGAAGCCAGAGGGAGGAGTGAAGACTATGGCTACACCTTC
TRBV20-1,-,-,TRBJ2-1,CSAQREGILFF,TGCAGTGCTCAACGCGAGGGGATTCTGTTCTTC
TRBV20-1,-,-,TRBJ2-1,CSARDRQAENYNEQFF,TGCAGTGCTAGAGATCGCCAAGCGGAAAACTACAATGAGCAGTTCTTC